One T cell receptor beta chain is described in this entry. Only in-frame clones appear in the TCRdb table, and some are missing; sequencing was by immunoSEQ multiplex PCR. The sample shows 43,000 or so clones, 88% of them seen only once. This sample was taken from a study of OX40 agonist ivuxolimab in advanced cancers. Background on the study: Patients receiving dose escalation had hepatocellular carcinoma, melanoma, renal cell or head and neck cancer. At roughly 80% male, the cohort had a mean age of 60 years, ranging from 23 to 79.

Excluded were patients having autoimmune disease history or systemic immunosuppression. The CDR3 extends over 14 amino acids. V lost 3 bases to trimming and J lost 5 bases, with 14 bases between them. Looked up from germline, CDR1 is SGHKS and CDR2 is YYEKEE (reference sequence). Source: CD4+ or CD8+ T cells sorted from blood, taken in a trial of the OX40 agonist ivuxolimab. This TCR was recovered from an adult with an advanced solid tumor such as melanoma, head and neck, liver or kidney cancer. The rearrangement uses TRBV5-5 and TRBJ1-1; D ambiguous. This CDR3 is CASSWTGGPTEAFF. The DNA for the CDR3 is TGTGCCAGCAGCTGGACGGGAGGACCGACTGAAGCTTTCTTT.